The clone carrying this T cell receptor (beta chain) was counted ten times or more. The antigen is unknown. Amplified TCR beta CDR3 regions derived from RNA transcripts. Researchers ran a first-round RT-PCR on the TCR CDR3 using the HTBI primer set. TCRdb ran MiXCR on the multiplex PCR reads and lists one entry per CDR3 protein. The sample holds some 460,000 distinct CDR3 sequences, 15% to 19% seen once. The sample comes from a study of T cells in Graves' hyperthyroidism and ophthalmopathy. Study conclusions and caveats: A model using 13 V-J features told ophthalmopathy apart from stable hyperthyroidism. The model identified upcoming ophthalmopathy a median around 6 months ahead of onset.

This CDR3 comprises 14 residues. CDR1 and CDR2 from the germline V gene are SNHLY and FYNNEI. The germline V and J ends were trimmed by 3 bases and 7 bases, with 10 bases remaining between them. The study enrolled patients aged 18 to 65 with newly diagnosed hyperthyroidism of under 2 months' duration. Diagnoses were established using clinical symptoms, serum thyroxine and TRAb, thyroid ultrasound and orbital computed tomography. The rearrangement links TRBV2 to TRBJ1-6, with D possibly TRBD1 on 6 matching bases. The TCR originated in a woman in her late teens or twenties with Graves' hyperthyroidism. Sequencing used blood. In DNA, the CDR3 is TGTGCCAGCAGTGAGGGGGGCTGGAATTCACCCCTCCACTTT. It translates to CASSEGGWNSPLHF.